These 8 T cell receptor beta chains originate from one sample sequenced in a study of blood T cell repertoires in COVID-19. Sequenced by immunoSEQ multiplex PCR; TCRdb stores in-frame clones only, minus some. Of some 28,000 clones listed, 84% were seen once; the top ten hold more than 15%. The sample comprised peripheral blood. These receptors were collected from a man between 70 and 80 years old with active COVID-19.

The J gene is TRBJ2-1, the V gene TRBV3-1 (or the pseudogene TRBV3-2); the match to TRBD2 covers 14 bases. CDR1 is LGHDT and CDR2 is YNNKEL in the germline V gene (reference sequence). CDR3 size: 16 residues. V lost 4 bases, J lost 7 bases, and 6 bases stayed unmatched. The CDR3 loop is CASSLRTSGGLNEQFF. The CDR3 DNA is TGTGCCAGCAGCCTGCGGACTAGCGGGGGGCTAAATGAGCAGTTCTTC.

This clone was found once. The V call is TRBV4-1, the J call TRBJ2-1; 13 bases align to TRBD2. The CDR3 runs to 13 residues. V shed 6 bases, J shed 9 bases, and the junction held 2 bases outside the gene matches. Germline V gene sequence: CDR1 MGHRA, CDR2 YSYEKL. This CDR3 is CASRTSGGSEQFF. The CDR3 DNA reads as TGCGCCAGCAGGACTAGCGGGGGGTCTGAGCAGTTCTTC.

This chain connects TRBV7-2 to TRBJ2-5; 8 bases fit TRBD2. Germline V gene sequence: CDR1 SGHTA, CDR2 FQGNSA. V trimming: 2 bases; J trimming: 5 bases; junction bases outside the gene matches: 7. The CDR3 runs to 15 residues. CDR3 DNA: TGTGCCAGCAGCTTACCCGGGGGGGGCGGGGAGACCCAGTACTTC. Protein product: CASSLPGGGGETQYF.

This chain joins TRBV7-2 and TRBJ2-5, with 9 positions matching TRBD2. Germline-derived CDR1 and CDR2 are SGHTA and FQGNSA. Germline trimming cut 5 bases from V and 7 bases from J; bases unmatched to any gene: 11. The CDR3 runs 15 residues. This CDR3 reads CASSQGLAAIGTQYF. In DNA form, the CDR3 reads TGTGCCAGCAGCCAGGGACTAGCCGCCATTGGGACCCAGTACTTC.

The genes are TRBV9 and TRBJ2-7, with a possible D match to TRBD1 (6 bases). The V end was cut by 5 bases, the J end by 7 bases, with 16 bases between. Germline V gene data show CDR1 as SGDLS and CDR2 as YYNGEE. This CDR3 region has 13 residues. The CDR3: CASSEQGYGEQYF. In DNA, the CDR3 is TGTGCCAGCAGTGAACAGGGTTATGGAGAGCAGTACTTC. The variable domain in full, with the rest retrieved from reference TRBV9 and TRBJ2-7, is DSGVTQTPKHLITATGQRVTLRCSPRSGDLSVYWYQQSLDQGLQFLIQYYNGEERAKGNILERFSAQQFPDLHSELNLSSLELGDSALYFCASSEQGYGEQYFGPGTRLTVT.

The chain combines TRBV5-1 with TRBJ2-3; 15 bases are a match to TRBD2. This CDR3 comprises 18 residues. V shed 4 bases and J 2 bases; nucleotides not matched to a gene: 8. Looked up from germline, CDR1 is SGHRS and CDR2 is YFSETQ. The CDR3 bases are TGCGCCAGCAGCCCGGGGACTAGCGGGGGGATATTCACAGATACGCAGTATTTT. It specifies CASSPGTSGGIFTDTQYF.

This clone was found a few times. The DNA for the CDR3 is TGTGCCAGCAGTTACTATACCGGGACAGGGGCCGATACGCAGTATTTT. It translates to CASSYYTGTGADTQYF. This chain connects TRBV6-5 to TRBJ2-3; 10 nucleotides align to TRBD1. Germline V gene lookup returns CDR1 MNHEY and CDR2 SVGAGI. The CDR3 is 16 residues long. Trimming cost V 1 base and J 6 bases; bases outside gene matches: 7.

This sequence joins TRBV29-1 and TRBJ2-5; D unclear. CDR1 is SQVTM and CDR2 is ANQGSEA in the germline V gene. The CDR3 is made up of 13 amino acids. The V end was cut by 6 bases, the J end by 1 base, with 12 bases between. The CDR3 reads CSVVGRLQETQYF. DNA of the CDR3: TGCAGCGTCGTCGGCCGACTCCAAGAGACCCAGTACTTC.